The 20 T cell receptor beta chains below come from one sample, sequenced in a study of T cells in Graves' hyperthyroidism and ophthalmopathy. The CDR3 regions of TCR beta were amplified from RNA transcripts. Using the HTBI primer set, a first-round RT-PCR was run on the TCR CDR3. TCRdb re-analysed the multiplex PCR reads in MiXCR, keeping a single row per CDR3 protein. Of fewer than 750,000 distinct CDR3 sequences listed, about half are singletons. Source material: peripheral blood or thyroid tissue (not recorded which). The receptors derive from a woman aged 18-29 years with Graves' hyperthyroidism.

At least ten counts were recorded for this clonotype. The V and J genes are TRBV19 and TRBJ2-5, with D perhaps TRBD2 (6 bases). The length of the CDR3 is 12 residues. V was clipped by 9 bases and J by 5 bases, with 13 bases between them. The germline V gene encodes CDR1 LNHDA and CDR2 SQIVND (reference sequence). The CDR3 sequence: CASGRGVETQYF. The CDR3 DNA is TGTGCCAGCGGGAGAGGAGTGGAGACCCAGTACTTC.

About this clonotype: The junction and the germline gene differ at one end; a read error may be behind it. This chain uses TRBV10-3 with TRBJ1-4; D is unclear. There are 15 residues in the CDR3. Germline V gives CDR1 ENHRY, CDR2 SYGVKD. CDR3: CASSERVATNEKLFF. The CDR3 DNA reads TGTGCCAGCAGTGAACGAGTAGCAACTAATGAAAAACTGTTTTTT.

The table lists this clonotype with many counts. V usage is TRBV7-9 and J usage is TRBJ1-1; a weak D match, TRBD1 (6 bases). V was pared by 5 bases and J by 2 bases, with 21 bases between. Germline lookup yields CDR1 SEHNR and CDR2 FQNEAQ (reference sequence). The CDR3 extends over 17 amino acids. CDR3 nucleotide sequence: TGTGCCAGCAGCCACGGGGCAACAGGGCGAGTAAACACTGAAGCTTTCTTT. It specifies CASSHGATGRVNTEAFF.

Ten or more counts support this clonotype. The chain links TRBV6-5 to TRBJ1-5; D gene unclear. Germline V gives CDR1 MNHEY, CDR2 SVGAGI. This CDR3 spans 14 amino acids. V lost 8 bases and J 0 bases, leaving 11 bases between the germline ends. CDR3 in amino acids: CASGRPDSNQPQHF. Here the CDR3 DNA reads TGTGCCAGCGGGAGACCGGATAGCAATCAGCCCCAGCATTTT.

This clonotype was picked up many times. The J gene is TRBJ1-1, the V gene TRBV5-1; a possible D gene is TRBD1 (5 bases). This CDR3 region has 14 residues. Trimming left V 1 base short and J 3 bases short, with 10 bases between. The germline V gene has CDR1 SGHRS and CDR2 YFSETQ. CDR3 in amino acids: CASSLTGKDTEAFF. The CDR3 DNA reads TGCGCCAGCAGCTTGACAGGAAAGGACACTGAAGCTTTCTTT.

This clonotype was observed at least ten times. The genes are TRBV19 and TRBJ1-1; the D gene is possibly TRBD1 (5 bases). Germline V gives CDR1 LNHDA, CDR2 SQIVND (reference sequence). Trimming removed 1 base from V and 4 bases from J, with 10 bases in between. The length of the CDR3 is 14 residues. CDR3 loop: CASSIVGAITEAFF. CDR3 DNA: TGTGCCAGTAGTATAGTAGGGGCGATCACTGAAGCTTTCTTT. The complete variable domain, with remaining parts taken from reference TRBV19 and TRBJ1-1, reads DGGITQSPKYLFRKEGQNVTLSCEQNLNHDAMYWYRQDPGQGLRLIYYSQIVNDFQKGDIAEGYSVSREKKESFPLTVTSAQKNPTAFYLCASSIVGAITEAFFGQGTRLTVV.

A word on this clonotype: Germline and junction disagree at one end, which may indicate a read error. This CDR3 is CASSYSGTGCRLDNTGELYF. The CDR3 bases are TGTGCCAGCAGTTACTCTGGGACAGGGTGTCGACTAGACAACACCGGGGAGCTGTACTTC. The rearrangement joins TRBV6-5 to TRBJ2-7; TRBD1 matches at 9 bases. The CDR3 sequence is 20 residues long. Germline lookup yields CDR1 MNHEY and CDR2 SVGAGI.

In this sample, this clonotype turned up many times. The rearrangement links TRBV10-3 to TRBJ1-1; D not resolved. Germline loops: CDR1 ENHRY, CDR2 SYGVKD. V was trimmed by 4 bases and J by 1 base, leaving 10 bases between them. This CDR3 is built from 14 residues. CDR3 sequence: CAISADGGNTEAFF. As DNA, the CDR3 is TGTGCCATCAGTGCGGACGGCGGGAACACTGAAGCTTTCTTT.

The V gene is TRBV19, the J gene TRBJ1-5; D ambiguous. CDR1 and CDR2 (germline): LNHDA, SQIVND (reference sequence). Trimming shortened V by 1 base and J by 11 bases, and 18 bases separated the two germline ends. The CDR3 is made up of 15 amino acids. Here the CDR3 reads CASSIGPGPGETQHF. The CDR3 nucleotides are TGTGCCAGTAGTATAGGTCCGGGTCCCGGGGAGACCCAGCATTTT.

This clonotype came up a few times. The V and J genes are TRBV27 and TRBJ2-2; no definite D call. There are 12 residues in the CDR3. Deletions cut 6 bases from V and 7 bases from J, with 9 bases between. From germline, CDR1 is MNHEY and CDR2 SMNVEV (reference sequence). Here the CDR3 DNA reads TGTGCCAGCAGCCCTTTGGGCGGGGAGCTGTTTTTT. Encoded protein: CASSPLGGELFF.

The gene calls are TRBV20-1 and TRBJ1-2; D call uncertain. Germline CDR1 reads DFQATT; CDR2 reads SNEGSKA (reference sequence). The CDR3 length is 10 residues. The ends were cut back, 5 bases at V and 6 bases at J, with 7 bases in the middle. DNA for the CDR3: TGCAGTGCTGCCTCCGATGGCTACACCTTC. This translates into CSAASDGYTF.

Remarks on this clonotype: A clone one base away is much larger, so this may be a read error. The CDR3 bases are TGCGGCGCACCCTCGCGGCCGACAGATACGCAGTATTTT. This translates into CGAPSRPTDTQYF. The chain joins TRBV29-1 to TRBJ2-3; D is undetermined. The CDR3 contains 13 residues. Per the germline V gene, CDR1 is SQVTM and CDR2 is ANQGSEA.

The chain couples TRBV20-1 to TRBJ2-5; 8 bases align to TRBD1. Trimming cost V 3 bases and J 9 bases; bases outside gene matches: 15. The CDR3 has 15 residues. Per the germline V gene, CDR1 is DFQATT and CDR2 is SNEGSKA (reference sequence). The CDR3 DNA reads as TGCAGTGCTAGCCGACAGGGGCCGAACAATCAGCCCCAGTACTTC. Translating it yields CSASRQGPNNQPQYF.

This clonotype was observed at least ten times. The CDR3 DNA reads TGTGCCAGTAGTTCTCGACAGGCCACCGGGGAGCTGTTTTTT. It encodes CASSSRQATGELFF. The chain is built from TRBV19 and TRBJ2-2, with TRBD1 as a possible D gene (6 bases). The CDR3 loop spans 14 amino acids. Germline V gives CDR1 LNHDA, CDR2 SQIVND (reference sequence). With 5 bases removed from V and 4 bases from J, the gap between germline ends came to 11 bases.

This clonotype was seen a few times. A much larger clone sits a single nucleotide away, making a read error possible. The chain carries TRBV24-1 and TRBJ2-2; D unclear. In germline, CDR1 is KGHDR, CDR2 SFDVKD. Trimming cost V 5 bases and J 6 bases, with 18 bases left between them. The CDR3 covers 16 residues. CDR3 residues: CATSGADELDAGELFF. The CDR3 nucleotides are TGTGCCACCAGTGGAGCAGACGAATTGGACGCCGGGGAGCTGTTTTTT.

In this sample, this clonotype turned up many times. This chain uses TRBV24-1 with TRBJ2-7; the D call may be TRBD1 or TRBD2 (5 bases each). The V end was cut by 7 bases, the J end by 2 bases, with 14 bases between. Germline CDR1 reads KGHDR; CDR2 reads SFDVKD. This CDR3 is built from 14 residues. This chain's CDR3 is CATRTRGQTYEQYF. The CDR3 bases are TGTGCCACCAGGACACGGGGCCAAACCTACGAGCAGTACTTC.

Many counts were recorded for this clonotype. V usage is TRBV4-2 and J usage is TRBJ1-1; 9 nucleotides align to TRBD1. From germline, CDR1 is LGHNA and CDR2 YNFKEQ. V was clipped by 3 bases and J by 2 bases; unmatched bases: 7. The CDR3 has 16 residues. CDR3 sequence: CASSHSADRGNTEAFF. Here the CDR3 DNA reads TGTGCCAGCAGCCACTCTGCGGACAGGGGAAACACTGAAGCTTTCTTT.

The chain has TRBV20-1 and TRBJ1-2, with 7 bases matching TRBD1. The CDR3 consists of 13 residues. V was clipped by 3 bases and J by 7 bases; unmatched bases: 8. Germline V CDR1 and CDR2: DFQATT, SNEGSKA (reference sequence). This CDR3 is CSASPGTDPGYTF. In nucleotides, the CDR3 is TGCAGTGCTAGCCCCGGGACAGATCCTGGCTACACCTTC.

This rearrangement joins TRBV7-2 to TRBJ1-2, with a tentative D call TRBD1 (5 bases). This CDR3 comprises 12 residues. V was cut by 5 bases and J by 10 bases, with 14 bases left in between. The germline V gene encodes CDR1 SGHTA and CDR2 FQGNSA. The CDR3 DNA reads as TGTGCCAGCAGCCCGGGACTAGCGGACTACACCTTC. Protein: CASSPGLADYTF.

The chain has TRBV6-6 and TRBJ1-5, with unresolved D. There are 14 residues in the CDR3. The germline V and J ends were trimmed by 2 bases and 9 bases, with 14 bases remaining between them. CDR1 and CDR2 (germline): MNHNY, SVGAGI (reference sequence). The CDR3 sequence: CASSYPKGGRPQHF. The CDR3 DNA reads TGTGCCAGCAGTTACCCGAAAGGCGGGAGGCCCCAGCATTTT.